This T cell receptor beta chain originates from a study of cytomegalovirus exposure and HLA in healthy donors. Study-wide background: Some 85 million unique TCRs from HLA-typed donors were held in an early data release.

PCR employed 60 Vbeta and 13 Jbeta primers. Sequenced by immunoSEQ multiplex PCR; TCRdb stores in-frame clones only, minus some. The sample shows some 130,000 clones, approximately 86% of them seen only once. The CDR3 length is 16 residues. Per the germline V gene, CDR1 is SGDLS and CDR2 is YYNGEE. The V end was cut by 0 bases, the J end by 1 base, with 13 bases between. The TCR comes from a boy between 5 and 17 years old in good health and CMV-seronegative. The V and J genes are TRBV9 and TRBJ1-1; D remains unclear. Material: PBMCs. The CDR3: CASSVGGPSPNTEAFF. Written as DNA, the CDR3 is TGTGCCAGCAGCGTAGGCGGTCCATCTCCGAACACTGAAGCTTTCTTT.